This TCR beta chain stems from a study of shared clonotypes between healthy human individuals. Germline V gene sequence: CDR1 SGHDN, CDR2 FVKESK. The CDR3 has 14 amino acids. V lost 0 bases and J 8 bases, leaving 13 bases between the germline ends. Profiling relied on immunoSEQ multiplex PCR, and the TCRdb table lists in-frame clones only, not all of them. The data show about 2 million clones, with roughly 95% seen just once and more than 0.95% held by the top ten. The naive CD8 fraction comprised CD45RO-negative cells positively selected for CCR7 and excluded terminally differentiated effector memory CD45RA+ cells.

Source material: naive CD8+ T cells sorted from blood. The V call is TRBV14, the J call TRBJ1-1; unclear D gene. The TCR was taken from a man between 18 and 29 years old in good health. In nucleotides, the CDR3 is TGTGCCAGCAGCCAAGATCTATTCGGATTGGAAGCTTTCTTT. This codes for CASSQDLFGLEAFF.